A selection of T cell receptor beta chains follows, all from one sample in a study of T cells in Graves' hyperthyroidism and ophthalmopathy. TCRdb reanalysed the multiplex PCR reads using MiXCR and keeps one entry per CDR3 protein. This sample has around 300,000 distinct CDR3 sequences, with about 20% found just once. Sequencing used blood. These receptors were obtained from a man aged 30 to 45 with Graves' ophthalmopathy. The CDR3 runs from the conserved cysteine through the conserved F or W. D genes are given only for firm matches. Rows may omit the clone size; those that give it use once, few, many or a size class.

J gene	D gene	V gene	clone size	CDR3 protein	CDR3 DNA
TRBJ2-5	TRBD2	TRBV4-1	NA	CASSRASGSGETQYF	TGCGCCAGCAGCCGAGCTAGCGGGAGTGGGGAGACCCAGTACTTC
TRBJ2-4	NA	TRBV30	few	CACQTGELETKNIQYF	TGTGCCTGTCAGACGGGAGAACTGGAGACCAAAAACATTCAGTACTTC
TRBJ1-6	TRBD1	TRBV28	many	CASSFPGGADSPLHF	TGTGCCAGCAGTTTCCCAGGGGGCGCTGATTCACCCCTCCACTTT
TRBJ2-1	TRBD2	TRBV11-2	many	CASSRDQTSGSSSEQFF	TGTGCCAGCAGCCGTGACCAGACTAGCGGGAGCAGTAGTGAGCAGTTCTTC
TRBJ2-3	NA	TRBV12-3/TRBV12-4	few	CASSLTQGLTDTQYF	TGTGCCAGCAGTTTAACTCAGGGTCTCACAGATACGCAGTATTTT
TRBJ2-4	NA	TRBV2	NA	CASSIAGNIQYF	TGTGCCAGCAGCATCGCAGGGAACATTCAGTACTTC
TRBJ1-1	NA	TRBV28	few	CAISTPGGGFRAFF	TGTGCCATTTCGACCCCCGGTGGAGGGTTTAGGGCTTTCTTT
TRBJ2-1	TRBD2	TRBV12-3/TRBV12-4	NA	CASSPGLDNEQFF	TGTGCCAGCAGCCCGGGACTAGACAATGAGCAGTTCTTC
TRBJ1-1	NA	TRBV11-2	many	CASSLGVGGLLWNTEAFF	TGTGCCAGCAGCTTAGGGGTGGGTGGTTTACTTTGGAACACTGAAGCTTTCTTT
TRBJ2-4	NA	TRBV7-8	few	CASSLGGPVLAKNIQYF	TGTGCCAGCAGCTTAGGTGGCCCGGTTTTAGCCAAAAACATTCAGTACTTC
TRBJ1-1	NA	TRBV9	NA	CASSVEPRGNTEAFF	TGTGCCAGCAGCGTAGAACCCAGAGGGAACACTGAAGCTTTCTTT
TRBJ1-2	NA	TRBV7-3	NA	CASRDNGEGYTF	TGTGCCAGTAGGGACAACGGGGAAGGCTACACCTTC
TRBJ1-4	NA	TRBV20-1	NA	CSARAGSAEGTNEKLFF	TGCAGTGCTAGAGCCGGGAGCGCGGAGGGTACTAATGAAAAACTGTTTTTT
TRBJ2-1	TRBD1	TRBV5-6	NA	CASSNPGQGAHEQFF	TGTGCCAGCAGCAACCCGGGACAGGGGGCCCATGAGCAGTTCTTC
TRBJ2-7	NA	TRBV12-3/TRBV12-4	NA	CASRRDSREQYF	TGTGCCAGCAGACGAGACTCTAGAGAGCAGTACTTC
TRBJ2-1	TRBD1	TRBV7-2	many	CASSPDRVQFF	TGTGCCAGCAGCCCCGACAGGGTGCAGTTCTTC
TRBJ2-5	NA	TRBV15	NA	CATSRDLGVSRETQYF	TGTGCCACCAGCAGAGATCTCGGGGTCTCACGGGAGACCCAGTACTTC
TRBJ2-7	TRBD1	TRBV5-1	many	CASSGGQGQTYEQYF	TGCGCCAGCAGCGGCGGACAGGGGCAAACCTACGAGCAGTACTTC
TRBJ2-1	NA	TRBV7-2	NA	CASSLDLGSEQFF	TGTGCCAGCAGCCTTGACCTAGGCAGTGAGCAGTTCTTC
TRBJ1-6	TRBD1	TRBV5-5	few	CASRTGQGSSPLHF	TGTGCCAGCAGAACTGGACAGGGGAGTTCACCCCTCCACTTT
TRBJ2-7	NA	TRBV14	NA	CASSQAGTYEQYF	TGTGCCAGCAGCCAAGCCGGTACCTACGAGCAGTACTTC
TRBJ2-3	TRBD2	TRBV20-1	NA	CSAQRGGRGDTQYF	TGCAGTGCTCAGCGGGGCGGGAGAGGAGATACGCAGTATTTT
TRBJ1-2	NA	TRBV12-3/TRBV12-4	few	CASSSLGGTTNYGYTF	TGTGCCAGCAGTTCCCTAGGGGGGACAACTAACTATGGCTACACCTTC
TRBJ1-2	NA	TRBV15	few	CATSRDQRVENYGYTF	TGTGCCACCAGCAGAGATCAGCGGGTGGAGAACTATGGCTACACCTTC
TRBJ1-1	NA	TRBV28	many	CASSSDVGAFDTEAFF	TGTGCCAGCAGTTCAGATGTAGGGGCTTTTGACACTGAAGCTTTCTTT
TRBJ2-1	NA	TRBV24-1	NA	CATTPGAGYNEQFF	TGTGCCACCACCCCCGGGGCAGGGTACAATGAGCAGTTCTTC
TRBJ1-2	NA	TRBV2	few	CASKDGPLGGYTF	TGTGCCAGCAAGGACGGGCCCCTAGGAGGCTACACCTTC
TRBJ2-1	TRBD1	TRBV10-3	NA	CAILGDRGPNEQFF	TGTGCCATCCTTGGGGACAGGGGACCCAATGAGCAGTTCTTC
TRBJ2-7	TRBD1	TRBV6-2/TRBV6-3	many	CASSVPGQGPQQYF	TGTGCCAGCAGCGTACCGGGACAGGGGCCGCAGCAGTACTTC
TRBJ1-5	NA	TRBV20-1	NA	CSARDSGGSNQPQHF	TGCAGTGCTAGAGATTCCGGGGGCAGCAATCAGCCCCAGCATTTT
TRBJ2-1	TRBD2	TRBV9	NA	CASSVDPRTSGDTYNEQFF	TGTGCCAGCAGCGTAGACCCCAGGACTAGCGGGGATACCTACAATGAGCAGTTCTTC
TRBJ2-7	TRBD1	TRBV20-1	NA	CSATGTGLYEQYF	TGCAGTGCAACCGGGACAGGGCTATACGAGCAGTACTTC
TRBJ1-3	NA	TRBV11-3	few	CASSSPLGNTIYF	TGTGCCAGCAGCTCTCCGTTGGGAAACACCATATATTTT
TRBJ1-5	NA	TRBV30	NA	CAWSGDTNQPQHF	TGTGCCTGGAGTGGTGACACCAATCAGCCCCAGCATTTT
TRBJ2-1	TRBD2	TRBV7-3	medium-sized	CASSLGGSNLEQFF	TGTGCCAGCAGCTTAGGCGGGAGTAATCTTGAGCAGTTCTTC
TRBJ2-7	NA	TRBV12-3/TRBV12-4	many	CASSLHPLAPYEQYF	TGTGCCAGCAGTCTCCACCCCCTTGCCCCCTACGAGCAGTACTTC
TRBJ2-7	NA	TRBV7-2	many	CASSLGLMVQYF	TGTGCCAGCAGCTTAGGACTGATGGTGCAGTACTTC
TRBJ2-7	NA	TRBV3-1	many	CASSQNREQYF	TGTGCCAGCAGCCAAAATAGGGAGCAGTACTTC
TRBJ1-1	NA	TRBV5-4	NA	CASSLSGSGTEAFF	TGTGCCAGCAGCTTGTCAGGGAGCGGGACTGAAGCTTTCTTT
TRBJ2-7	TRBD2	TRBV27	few	CASRLSGRYEQYF	TGTGCCAGCAGGCTTAGCGGGAGATACGAGCAGTACTTC
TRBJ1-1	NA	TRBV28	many	CASSNREGKGNEAFF	TGTGCCAGCAGTAACAGGGAGGGGAAAGGAAATGAAGCTTTCTTT
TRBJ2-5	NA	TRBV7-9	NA	CASSLMAGQETQYF	TGTGCCAGCAGCTTAATGGCAGGCCAAGAGACCCAGTACTTC
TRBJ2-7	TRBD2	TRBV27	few	CASSPGTTNEQYF	TGTGCCAGCAGTCCCGGGACTACCAACGAGCAGTACTTC
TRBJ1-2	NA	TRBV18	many	CASSPPGRRSNYGYTF	TGTGCCAGCTCACCACCCGGGAGACGGAGTAACTATGGCTACACCTTC
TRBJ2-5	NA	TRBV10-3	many	CAISESGAGSSQETQYF	TGTGCCATCAGTGAGTCGGGGGCGGGATCCTCTCAAGAGACCCAGTACTTC
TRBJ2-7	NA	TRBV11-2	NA	CASSRDFTYEQYF	TGTGCCAGCAGCCGGGACTTTACCTACGAGCAGTACTTC